This T cell receptor beta chain was sequenced in a study of T-cell memory formation after mild COVID-19. This CDR3 contains 13 residues. Germline V lookup: CDR1 ENHRY, CDR2 SYGVKD. Deletions cut 2 bases from V and 2 bases from J, with 6 bases between. TCRdb itself ran the 5' RACE reads through MiXCR, one entry per CDR3 protein. The sample includes tens of thousands of distinct CDR3 sequences, over 6.5% of them seen just once. This clonotype was seen a handful of times. The V call is TRBV10-3, the J call TRBJ1-1; D ambiguous. This receptor was taken from a man younger than 30 who had mild COVID-19 (a few samples of this study predate the infection). Cell type and time point are not known. Material: PBMCs or a T cell subset sorted from them (not recorded which). The CDR3 DNA reads TGTGCCATCAGTGAGACAGATAACACTGAAGCTTTCTTT. Protein product: CAISETDNTEAFF.